This T cell receptor beta chain was retrieved from a study of blood T cell repertoires in COVID-19 (TCRdb year 2020). With respect to the entire study: Samples covering the acute and convalescent phases of COVID-19 were provided by collaborators in the United States, Italy and Spain. HLA class I and class II types, where available, came from metadata supplied by the sample provider rather than from assay-based typing. The repertoires were made available in a free public database intended to serve as a resource for research on the immune response to SARS-CoV-2. Subjects who had been exposed to COVID-19, were actively infected with it, or had recovered from it provided the deeply sampled blood TCRbeta repertoires that made up the dataset. The material from the prospective study consisted of cDNA or gDNA derived from T cells, B-cell-depleted T cells, or PBMCs. The samples were drawn from the first 160 participants of the ongoing ImmuneRACE study and from roughly 1,300 subjects provided by 6 global collaborators. The sample metadata nearly always contained a de-identified subject ID, COVID-19 status, age in years and sex.

This clone was seen only once. Its target antigen remains unknown. Within one base of it there is no much larger clone, and no base qualities were kept. The immunoSEQ Assay, a bias-controlled multiplex PCR, was used to amplify TCRbeta CDR3 regions from genomic DNA. For the original study's pipeline: The number of nucleated cells in each sample was estimated by amplification of reference gene primers within the assay. To quantify the absolute abundance of each unique TCRbeta CDR3 rearrangement, sequence reads were collapsed and filtered. Productive Simpson clonality was computed per sample as the square root of Simpson's diversity index over productive rearrangements. Entries here come from immuneACCESS through TCRdb and include only in-frame sequences with V and J called. Some clones fail to appear in such tables; in the studies checked, an unresolved V gene covers under half of the shortfall, and the cause of the remainder is unknown. V and J calls and clone size are those listed in that table; D and trimming were worked out from the DNA. This sample gives 80,000 or so clones in total; about 82% of them show up just once. The top ten constitute 15% of the sample.

Results and caveats for the whole study, not just this receptor: The amount of clinical and demographic metadata varied by source and participant and was provided uncurated.

The collaborating institutions used their own protocols to collect whole blood in K2EDTA tubes. Collaborator samples were shipped for TCRbeta analysis as frozen whole blood, isolated PBMCs, or DNA extracted from either sample type. The germline ends are 7 bases apart after V is trimmed by 2 bases and J by 5 bases. CDR1 and CDR2, looked up from the germline V gene, are ENHRY and SYGVKD. The CDR3 contains 12 residues, cysteine and phenylalanine counted. Only the CDR3 region is kept as DNA, spanning 36 bases read in frame from base 1. This receptor was taken from a woman at least 80 years old with acute or convalescent COVID-19. The sample comprised peripheral blood. The chain links TRBV10-3 with TRBJ2-7; no D gene call is confident. The nucleotide sequence is given as TGTGCCATCAGTGAGCGATTAGACGAGCAGTACTTC. Its translation is CAISERLDEQYF.